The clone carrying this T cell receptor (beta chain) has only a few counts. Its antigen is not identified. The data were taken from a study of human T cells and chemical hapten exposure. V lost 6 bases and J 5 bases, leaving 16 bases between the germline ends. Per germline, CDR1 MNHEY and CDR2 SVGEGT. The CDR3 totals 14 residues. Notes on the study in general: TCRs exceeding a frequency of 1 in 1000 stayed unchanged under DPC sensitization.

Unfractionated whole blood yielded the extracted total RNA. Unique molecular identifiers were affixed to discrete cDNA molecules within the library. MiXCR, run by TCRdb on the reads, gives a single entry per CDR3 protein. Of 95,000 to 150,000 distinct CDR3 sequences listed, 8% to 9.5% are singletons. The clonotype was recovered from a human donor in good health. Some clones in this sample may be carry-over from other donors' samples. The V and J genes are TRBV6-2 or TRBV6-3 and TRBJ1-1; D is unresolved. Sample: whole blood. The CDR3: CASSPDGRATEAFF. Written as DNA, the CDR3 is TGTGCCAGCAGCCCCGACGGGAGGGCGACTGAAGCTTTCTTT.